This T cell receptor (beta chain) derives from a study of cytomegalovirus exposure and HLA in healthy donors. Study-wide findings and caveats: Later examination showed HLA-associated TCR beta chains had greater clonal expansion than equally common others.

Primers for the PCR totalled 60 Vbeta and 13 Jbeta. Produced via immunoSEQ multiplex PCR; TCRdb's table is partial and in-frame only. The sample comprises more than 140,000 clones, about 80% of which are singletons, and under 2% rests with the top ten. For this clone: Antigen: not known.

The CDR3 is made up of 14 amino acids. Between the trimmed V and J ends, which lost 5 bases and 5 bases, there was a span of 13 bases. Germline assignment: CDR1 ENHRY and CDR2 SYGVKD. This chain uses TRBV10-3 with TRBJ1-5, with D unresolved. Sequencing was performed on PBMCs. This clonotype originated in a woman aged 40 to 50 in good health and CMV-seronegative. The CDR3 DNA sequence: TGTGCCATCAGTAGGGCTAGGGAGGATCAGCCCCAGCATTTT. It is translated as CAISRAREDQPQHF.